Reported below is one T cell receptor (beta chain). Only in-frame clones appear in the TCRdb table, and some are missing; sequencing was by immunoSEQ multiplex PCR. The table records about 41,000 clones, more than 70% of them present only once. Trimming at V came to 4 bases and at J to 3 bases, leaving 9 bases not matched to a gene. Germline assignment: CDR1 SGHRS and CDR2 YFSETQ. This CDR3 is built from 15 residues. The entry originates in a study of blood T cell repertoires in COVID-19. Study-wide context: From the United States, Italy and Spain came samples of acute and convalescent COVID-19.

The specimen was peripheral blood. This receptor was obtained from a human donor in a cohort sampled during active COVID-19. The chain couples TRBV5-1 to TRBJ2-7; the match to TRBD2 covers 8 bases. The CDR3 DNA follows: TGCGCCAGCAGCGCCGAGCAGCTAGCGGGCTACGAGCAGTACTTC. This sequence encodes CASSAEQLAGYEQYF.